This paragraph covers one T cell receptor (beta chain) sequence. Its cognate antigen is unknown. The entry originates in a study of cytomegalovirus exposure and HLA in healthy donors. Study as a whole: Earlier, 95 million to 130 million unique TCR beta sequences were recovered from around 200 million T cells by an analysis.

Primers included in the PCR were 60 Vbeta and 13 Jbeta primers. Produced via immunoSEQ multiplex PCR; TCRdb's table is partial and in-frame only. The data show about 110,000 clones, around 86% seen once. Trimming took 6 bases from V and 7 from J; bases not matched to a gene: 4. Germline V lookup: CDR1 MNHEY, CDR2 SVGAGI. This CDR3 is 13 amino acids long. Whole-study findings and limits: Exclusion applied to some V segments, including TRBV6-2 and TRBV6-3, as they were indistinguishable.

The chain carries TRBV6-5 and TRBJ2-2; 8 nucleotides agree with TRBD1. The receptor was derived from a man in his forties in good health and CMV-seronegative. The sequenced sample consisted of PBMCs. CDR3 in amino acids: CASRLQGGGELFF. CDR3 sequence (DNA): TGTGCCAGCAGGCTACAGGGGGGCGGGGAGCTGTTTTTT.